This TCR beta chain was identified during a study of T cell clonality in common variable immunodeficiency. In its sample, this clone was seen many times. The sequence runs out 3 residues before the end of the CDR3; the remainder is reconstructed from the germline J gene. V dropped 3 bases and J dropped 8; count of bases not matched to a gene: 4. CDR1 is SGHNT and CDR2 is YENEEA in the germline V gene. CDR3 length: 14 residues. This table comes from immunoSEQ multiplex PCR, and its TCRdb copy is limited to in-frame clones, with some not included. The sample has approximately 60,000 clones, none seen only once.

The TCR sequence derives from a person aged 18 to 70 in good health. Sequencing input: peripheral blood mononuclear cells. The chain recombines TRBV11-3 with TRBJ1-4, with TRBD1 matching 9 bases. The CDR3 sequence is CASSLDRGHEKLFF. The part of the CDR3 DNA that was read is TGTGCCAGCAGCTTGGACAGGGGACACGAAAAA.